This entry features one T cell receptor (beta chain) sequence. The antigen is not known. Other DNA sequences in this specimen translate into the identical CDR3. Treatment defined: approximately 18 received Ad26.COV2.S at low or high dose, single or two shots; roughly five received placebo; per-sample allocation not given. Specimen acquisition occurred on day 63 following the initial vaccine or placebo injection. This entry belongs to a study of Ad26.COV2.S vaccination and SARS-CoV-2 variants. Study-wide context: Into the muscle, Ad26.COV2.S was dosed once or twice, 56 days apart. General study findings and limits: The study found similar non-spike TCR breadth in vaccine and placebo recipients.

Libraries were prepared by immunoSEQ multiplex PCR; TCRdb keeps only in-frame clonotypes and omits some of them. The sample includes about 280,000 clones, around 87% of them seen just once. Trimming shortened V by 3 bases and J by 5 bases, and 10 bases separated the two germline ends. Germline V CDR1 and CDR2: SGHTA, FQGNSA. This CDR3 spans 13 amino acids. The chain employs TRBV7-2 and TRBJ1-1; perhaps TRBD1 as D (5 bases). The sequencing here drew on peripheral blood, taken in a trial of Ad26.COV2.S vaccine versus placebo. This clonotype was sampled from a person aged 18-60 years who received the Ad26.COV2.S COVID-19 vaccine or a placebo. Written as DNA, the CDR3 is TGTGCCAGCAGCTTTCGGGGGGGAACTGAAGCTTTCTTT. This gives the protein CASSFRGGTEAFF.